The source of this TCR beta chain is a study of shared clonotypes between healthy human individuals. Trimming pared 0 bases from V and 4 bases from J, leaving 9 bases between. This CDR3 spans 14 amino acids. Looked up from germline, CDR1 is SGDLS and CDR2 is YYNGEE. Of note for this clone: This CDR3 is also generated by other DNA sequences in the sample.

Here immunoSEQ multiplex PCR was the method, and the copy in TCRdb shows in-frame clones only, minus some. The table shows 2 million to 2.5 million clones, with just over 90% occurring only once. This TCR was sampled from a man between 18 and 29 years old in good health. Some clones in this sample may be carry-over from other donors' samples. J is TRBJ2-3 and V is TRBV9; D possibly corresponds to TRBD2 (6 bases). Sequencing was done on a sample of naive CD4+ T cells from PBMCs. The subset denotes: CD45RA+ positively selected. The CDR3 reads CASSVVSGPDTQYF. CDR3 sequence (DNA): TGTGCCAGCAGCGTAGTTAGCGGACCAGATACGCAGTATTTT.